The sample holds one count of the clone carrying this TCR beta chain. No antigen is known for it. This CDR3 region has 13 residues. CDR1 is SGHAT and CDR2 is FQNNGV in the germline V gene. The ends were cut back, 6 bases at V and 7 bases at J, with 16 bases in the middle. This sample was taken from a study of cytomegalovirus exposure and HLA in healthy donors. Study observations and caveats: Previous analysis showed most TCR beta V segments were productive about 90% or about 30% of the time. Using the classifier, cytomegalovirus status was reportedly diagnosed with high specificity and sensitivity. HLA-A and HLA-B allele assignments for most subjects were reportedly predicted accurately using TCR beta sequences. Later, an analysis showed that TCR beta chains associated with HLA were more clonally expanded than others that were equally common.

The study ran its PCR with 60 Vbeta and 13 Jbeta primers. Profiling relied on immunoSEQ multiplex PCR, and the TCRdb table lists in-frame clones only, not all of them. The table has 200,000 or so clones, around 85% seen once. The chain joins TRBV11-2 to TRBJ2-7; TRBD2 is a possible D gene (6 bases). Specimen: PBMCs. The TCR sequence derives from a man between 45 and 60 years old in good health and CMV-seronegative. The chain's CDR3 is CASSPGTAGEQYF. CDR3 nucleotide sequence: TGTGCCAGCAGTCCCGGGACTGCCGGGGAGCAGTACTTC.